These T cell receptor beta chains were read from a single sample in a study of early T cells in non-severe SARS-CoV-2 infection. TCRdb called the 5' RACE reads again in MiXCR, with one record for every CDR3 protein. In the table there are approximately 28,000 distinct CDR3 sequences, 5.5% to 7.5% of which are singletons. The specimen comprised whole blood, sampled at baseline. The receptor set was obtained from an adult who was a healthcare worker with PCR-confirmed SARS-CoV-2 infection or an uninfected control (not recorded which). Both conserved end residues are part of each CDR3. The D gene is left open where the match is weak. Rows may omit the clone size; those that give it use once, few, many or a size class.

clone size	V gene	J gene	D gene	CDR3 DNA	CDR3 protein
many	TRBV4-1	TRBJ2-2	-	TGCGCCAGCAGCCAAAATGTCCGCAACGCGAACACCGGGGAGCTGTTTTTT	CASSQNVRNANTGELFF
many	TRBV24-1	TRBJ2-1	-	TGTGCCACCAGTGACCCTTCCGCCCAGGGGAGCTCCTACAATGAGCAGTTCTTC	CATSDPSAQGSSYNEQFF
-	TRBV7-2	TRBJ2-7	-	TGTGCCAGCACCAAGGACGGAGGCGACTACGAGCAGTACTTC	CASTKDGGDYEQYF
few	TRBV6-1	TRBJ2-5	-	TGTGCCAGCAGTGAGTCGGGCCTCGGGACCCAGTACTTC	CASSESGLGTQYF
-	TRBV2	TRBJ1-3	-	TGTGCCAGCGGTGAGTTTTTGCCAGGGGCAAACACCATATATTTT	CASGEFLPGANTIYF
many	TRBV10-2	TRBJ2-1	TRBD2	TGCGCCAGCAGTGAGCCGGGACTAGAGATTGCCTATGAGCAGTTCTTC	CASSEPGLEIAYEQFF
many	TRBV7-6	TRBJ2-1	TRBD1	TGTGCCACAACCTCCGGGACAGGGAAATTAAATGAGCAGTTCTTC	CATTSGTGKLNEQFF
many	TRBV7-9	TRBJ1-4	TRBD1	TGTGCCAGCAGCTTGGGACAGGGAGGTGAAAAACTGTTTTTT	CASSLGQGGEKLFF
many	TRBV4-3	TRBJ1-4	TRBD1	TGCGCCAGCAGCCAAATAACAGGGGCTAATGAAAAACTGTTTTTT	CASSQITGANEKLFF
many	TRBV7-2	TRBJ2-1	-	TGTGCCAGCAGCTTAATCCCGCATGAGCAGTTCTTC	CASSLIPHEQFF
many	TRBV27	TRBJ1-2	-	TGTGCCAGCAGCTTGCGGTTTGGCTATGGCTACACCTTC	CASSLRFGYGYTF
many	TRBV4-2	TRBJ2-5	-	TGTGCCAGCAGCCGAAGCGGTGAACAAGAGACCCAGTACTTC	CASSRSGEQETQYF
many	TRBV15	TRBJ2-7	-	TGTGCCACCAGACCGCAGCCGAAGGGATCCTACGAGCAGTACTTC	CATRPQPKGSYEQYF
many	TRBV6-2/TRBV6-3	TRBJ2-5	-	TGTGCCAGCAGAGGACCGAACCAAGAGACCCAGTACTTC	CASRGPNQETQYF
many	TRBV6-6	TRBJ2-2	-	TGTGCCAGCTCGTGGGGCACCGGGGAGCTGTTTTTT	CASSWGTGELFF
medium-sized	TRBV20-1	TRBJ2-1	TRBD2	TGCAGTCCCAAGACTAGCGGGAGCTACAATGAGCAGTTCTTC	CSPKTSGSYNEQFF
-	TRBV5-4	TRBJ2-5	TRBD2	TGTGCCAGCAGCTTAGGAGGTGCAGCGGGAGTCGGAGAGACCCAGTACTTC	CASSLGGAAGVGETQYF
few	TRBV12-3/TRBV12-4	TRBJ2-5	-	TGTGCCAGCAGTTTTGGGGAGACCCAGTACTTC	CASSFGETQYF
many	TRBV10-3	TRBJ2-2	TRBD2	TGTGCCATCAGTTCCCTAGCGGGCGCAAACACCGGGGAGCTGTTTTTT	CAISSLAGANTGELFF
many	TRBV7-3	TRBJ2-1	-	TGTGCCAGCAGCTTATTTTCGGGAGATTCGCAGTTCTTC	CASSLFSGDSQFF
-	TRBV19	TRBJ2-2	-	TGTGCCAGTAGTAGCGGATATAACACCGGGGAGCTGTTTTTT	CASSSGYNTGELFF
few	TRBV29-1	TRBJ1-2	-	TGCAGCGTTACCCGGGAGCCCCCCGGGGAACATGGCTACACCTTC	CSVTREPPGEHGYTF